These 16 T cell receptor beta chains were sequenced from one sample in a study of cytomegalovirus exposure and HLA in healthy donors. 60 Vbeta and 13 Jbeta primers were used in PCR. Measured with immunoSEQ multiplex PCR; TCRdb has only the in-frame clones, and not every one. The table has roughly 80,000 clones, 77% seen once. The sample was PBMCs. These receptors came from a man over 45 in good health and CMV-seropositive.

This chain uses TRBV5-1 with TRBJ1-2, with 8 bases identical to TRBD1. Trimming at V came to 5 bases and at J to 4 bases, leaving 7 bases not matched to a gene. In germline, CDR1 is SGHRS, CDR2 YFSETQ. The CDR3 sequence is 14 residues long. CDR3 in amino acids: CASSPGGQGYGYTF. DNA of the CDR3: TGCGCCAGCAGTCCGGGAGGACAGGGCTATGGCTACACCTTC. Filled out from reference TRBV5-1 and TRBJ1-2, the complete variable domain reads KAGVTQTPRYLIKTRGQQVTLSCSPISGHRSVSWYQQTPGQGLQFLFEYFSETQRNKGNFPGRFSGRQFSNSRSEMNVSTLELGDSALYLCASSPGGQGYGYTFGSGTRLTVV.

A few counts support this clone. The CDR3 bases are TGTGCTAGTGGTCGGGGAGCCTCTGGAAACACCATATATTTT. It is translated as CASGRGASGNTIYF. V usage is TRBV12-5 and J usage is TRBJ1-3; no firm D call. In germline, CDR1 is LGHNT, CDR2 FRNRAP. Trimming left V 5 bases short and J 0 bases short, with 8 bases between. The length of the CDR3 is 14 residues.

The V gene is TRBV19, the J gene TRBJ1-5; D gene uncertain. Trimming took 5 bases from V and 5 from J, leaving 13 bases between them. Per germline, CDR1 LNHDA and CDR2 SQIVND (reference sequence). This CDR3 spans 14 amino acids. The CDR3 sequence is CASSAPEAHQPQHF. CDR3 DNA sequence: TGTGCCAGTAGTGCCCCGGAGGCACATCAGCCCCAGCATTTT.

The chain carries TRBV7-5 and TRBJ2-7; the table gives TRBD2 as D, unverified against the DNA. TRBV7-5 is given as a pseudogene. This CDR3 region has 18 residues. The CDR3 nucleotides are TGTGTCAGAAGCCCACCCCCACGGACTAGCGGGAGCCTCTACGAGCAGTACTTC. This gives the protein CVRSPPPRTSGSLYEQYF.

The genes are TRBV9 and TRBJ1-1, with D possibly being TRBD1 (5 bases). The germline V gene encodes CDR1 SGDLS and CDR2 YYNGEE. The CDR3 totals 14 residues. V dropped 7 bases and J dropped 5 bases, with 18 bases sitting between them. CDR3 DNA sequence: TGTGCCAGCCAAAAAGGGGCTGAGAATACTGAAGCTTTCTTT. This codes for CASQKGAENTEAFF.

The chain uses TRBV7-2 and TRBJ1-2, with TRBD1 matching over 8 bases. Germline V gene sequence: CDR1 SGHTA, CDR2 FQGNSA. The CDR3 runs to 13 residues. Germline trimming cut 3 bases from V and 7 bases from J; bases unmatched to any gene: 4. The CDR3 DNA follows: TGTGCCAGCAGCTTCCGGCAGGGGGCTGGCTACACCTTC. It translates to CASSFRQGAGYTF.

The rearrangement joins TRBV2 to TRBJ2-7, with 13 bases identical to TRBD2. CDR1 SNHLY and CDR2 FYNNEI come from the germline V gene. J was trimmed by 4 bases and V by 6 bases; bases with no gene match: 9. The CDR3 is 16 amino acids. For the CDR3, the DNA is TGTGCCAGCAGGCCAGGGACTAGCGGGATTAGATACGAGCAGTACTTC. Residues: CASRPGTSGIRYEQYF.

This clone has just one count. The chain employs TRBV12-2 and TRBJ2-1; TRBD2 was called by the table and not checked on the DNA. TRBV12-2 is assigned pseudogene status. The CDR3 is 20 residues long. In nucleotides, the CDR3 is TGTGCAAGTCGCTTAGCGGGGGGGGCTGCCTTGCGCGGGAGTAACAATGAGCAGTTCTTC. Encoded protein: CASRLAGGAALRGSNNEQFF.

The chain recombines TRBV6-5 with TRBJ1-2; 7 bases match TRBD1. V lost 6 bases to trimming and J lost 7 bases; unmatched junction nucleotides: 5. The CDR3 spans 12 residues. Germline CDR1 MNHEY, CDR2 SVGAGI. DNA for the CDR3: TGTGCCAGCAGCTCGACAGGGTCTGGCTACACCTTC. As protein: CASSSTGSGYTF.

This sequence joins TRBV21-1 and TRBJ2-1; TRBD2, the table's D call, was not compared with the DNA. TRBV21-1 is annotated as a pseudogene. This CDR3 contains 16 residues. Here the CDR3 DNA reads TGTGCCAGCAGCAAAGCCCAGCGGGGAAAGGGCAATGAGCAGTTCTTC. Its translation is CASSKAQRGKGNEQFF.

The chain is built from TRBV11-2 and TRBJ2-7, with 10 bases identical to TRBD2. In germline, CDR1 is SGHAT, CDR2 FQNNGV. The CDR3 is made up of 14 amino acids. V trimming: 5 bases; J trimming: 10 bases; junction bases outside the gene matches: 11. Here the CDR3 reads CASSPSPSGRPQYF. The DNA for the CDR3 is TGTGCCAGCAGCCCCAGCCCTAGCGGGAGACCACAGTACTTC.

This clone has only a few counts. The CDR3 region has the DNA TGCGCCAGCAGCTCACTAGCGGGAGGGTCCAAAAACATTCAGTACTTC. Translated, it gives CASSSLAGGSKNIQYF. The chain carries TRBV5-1 and TRBJ2-4; TRBD2 matches 13 bases. The ends lost 3 bases at V and 2 bases at J; junction bases unmatched: 2. The CDR3 is 16 residues long. CDR1 is SGHRS and CDR2 is YFSETQ in the germline V gene.

This clone was recorded once. CDR3 nucleotides: TGTGCCAGCAGCCCCGGGACAGGGAGGATATCTGAAGCTTTCTTT. It translates to CASSPGTGRISEAFF. The chain has TRBV7-3 and TRBJ1-1; 9 bases align to TRBD1. Germline lookup yields CDR1 SGHTA and CDR2 FQGTGA. Trimming at V came to 5 bases and at J to 6 bases, leaving 10 bases not matched to a gene. There are 15 residues in the CDR3.

V and J are TRBV25-1 and TRBJ2-3; TRBD2 matches at 7 bases. The CDR3 is 17 residues long. After removal of 6 bases from V and 2 bases from J, the junction contained 14 bases not matched to a gene. Germline V gene lookup returns CDR1 MGHDK and CDR2 SYGVNS. CDR3 amino acids: CASSRLTQRENTDTQYF. CDR3 nucleotides: TGTGCCAGCAGCCGTTTAACCCAGCGGGAAAACACAGATACGCAGTATTTT.

J is TRBJ2-7 and V is TRBV6-5; TRBD2 aligns across 10 bases. CDR3 length equals 16 residues. Germline lookup yields CDR1 MNHEY and CDR2 SVGAGI. J was trimmed by 5 bases and V by 0 bases; bases with no gene match: 7. This chain's CDR3 is CASSYSGSGRADEQYF. As DNA, the CDR3 is TGTGCCAGCAGTTACTCGGGAAGCGGGAGGGCCGACGAGCAGTACTTC.

The table lists this clone with a count of one. The chain couples TRBV5-4 to TRBJ1-4; no reliable D call. Trimming removed 3 bases at V and 4 bases at J, with 16 bases between. Germline V gene lookup returns CDR1 SGHNT and CDR2 YYREEE (reference sequence). The CDR3 sequence is 16 residues long. The CDR3 sequence is CASSSDGLNLNEKLFF. The CDR3 DNA reads as TGTGCCAGCAGCTCCGACGGACTGAACCTTAATGAAAAACTGTTTTTT.